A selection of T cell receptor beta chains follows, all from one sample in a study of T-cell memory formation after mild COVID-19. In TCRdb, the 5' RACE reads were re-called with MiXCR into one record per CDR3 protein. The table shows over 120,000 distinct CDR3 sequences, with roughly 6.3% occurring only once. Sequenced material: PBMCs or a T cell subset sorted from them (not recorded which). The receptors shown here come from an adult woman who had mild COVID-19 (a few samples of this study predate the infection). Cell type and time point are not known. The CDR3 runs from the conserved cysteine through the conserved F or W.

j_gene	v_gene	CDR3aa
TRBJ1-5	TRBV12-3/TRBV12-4	CASSAGMSNQPQHF
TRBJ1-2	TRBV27	CASSLGTGGYGYTF
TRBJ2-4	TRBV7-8	CASSLGQGLGAKNIQYF
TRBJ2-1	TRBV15	CATSRDMAFGDEQFF
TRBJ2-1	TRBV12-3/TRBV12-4	CASSLGVDEQFF
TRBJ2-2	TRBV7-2	CASSPDGGAAGELFF
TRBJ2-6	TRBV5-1	CASSLDGRDSGANVLTF
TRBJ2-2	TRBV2	CASKQEAGWTGELFF
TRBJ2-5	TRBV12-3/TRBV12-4	CASRPDRPVTQYF
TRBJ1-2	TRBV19	CASSRNGGDGYTF
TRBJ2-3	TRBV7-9	CASSTRTGRADTQYF
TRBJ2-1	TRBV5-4	CASSLDFGPGVNEQFF
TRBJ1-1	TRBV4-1	CASSAGQGGTEAFF
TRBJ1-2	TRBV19	CASSIQGVGGYTF
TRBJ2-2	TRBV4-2	CASSQDRTAGELFF
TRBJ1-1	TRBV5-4	CASSLWANTEAFF
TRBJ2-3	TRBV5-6	CASSLGGNTQYF
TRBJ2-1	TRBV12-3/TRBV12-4	CASSLLPSQPYNEQFF
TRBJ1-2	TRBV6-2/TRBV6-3	CASSYSTGAHYGYTF
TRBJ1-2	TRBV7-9	CASSIQGANGYTF
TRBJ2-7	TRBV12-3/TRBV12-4	CASSLGNTPSYEQYF
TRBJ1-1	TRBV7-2	CASSRASWNTEAFF
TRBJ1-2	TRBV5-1	CASSPGQGVGYTF
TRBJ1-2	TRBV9	CASSAQVGDGYTF
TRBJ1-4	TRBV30	CAWSVGHTSLPTNEKLFF
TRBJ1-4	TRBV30	CAWSPGTGYEKLFF
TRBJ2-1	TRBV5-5	CASSLLGGDSSYNEQFF
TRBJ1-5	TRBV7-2	CASSLAGRAQHF
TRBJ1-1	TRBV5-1	CASANSHRGGTEAFF
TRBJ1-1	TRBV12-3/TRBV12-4	CASSLVRTYRESRGTEAFF